The clone carrying this TCR beta chain was seen many times. TCRdb reprocessed the RT-PCR reads with MiXCR, giving one entry per CDR3 protein. This sample has hundreds of thousands of distinct CDR3 sequences, with around 14% found just once. The germline gives CDR1 ENHRY, CDR2 SYGVKD. The ends were cut back, 0 bases at V and 0 bases at J, with 9 bases in the middle. The CDR3 length is 16 residues. The genes are TRBV10-3 and TRBJ1-5; no clear D. The sample comprised memory CD4+ T cells from blood. The receptor comes from a female donor in good health, serving as a healthy control. The CDR3 region is CAISESSGISNQPQHF. As DNA, the CDR3 is TGTGCCATCAGTGAGTCGTCTGGGATTAGCAATCAGCCCCAGCATTTT.